The 12 T cell receptor beta chains listed next were all sequenced from one sample in a study of PD-1 blockade in classical Hodgkin lymphoma. TCRdb keeps only in-frame clones here, not all; method: immunoSEQ multiplex PCR. The sample contains 9,500 to 12,000 clones, roughly 81% of which appear only once. The time point: cycle 4 day 1 (C4D1), after more than five weeks of nivolumab. Each of the patients experienced relapse following autologous stem cell transplantation, and their brentuximab vedotin exposure differed. Thawed PBMCs underwent magnetic negative selection to obtain purified CD8+ T cells. The sequences come from CD8+ T cells from blood, collected before the fourth cycle of nivolumab. Receptor source: a human donor with classical Hodgkin lymphoma. The donor label of this sample is uncertain.

The chain combines TRBV19 with TRBJ1-1; D not certain. The CDR3 runs 14 residues. Trimming removed 2 bases from V and 0 bases from J, with 7 bases in between. CDR1 is LNHDA and CDR2 is SQIVND in the germline V gene (reference sequence). CDR3 in DNA: TGTGCCAGTAGTATAAACAGAATGAACACTGAAGCTTTCTTT. It is translated as CASSINRMNTEAFF.

The gene calls are TRBV4-1 and TRBJ1-5; D gene uncertain. The CDR3 sequence is 15 residues long. The V end was cut by 1 base, the J end by 4 bases, with 11 bases between. Per germline, CDR1 MGHRA and CDR2 YSYEKL. CDR3 sequence: CASSQGTSINQPQHF. CDR3 nucleotides: TGCGCCAGCAGCCAAGGGACCTCCATTAATCAGCCCCAGCATTTT.

The chain is built from TRBV4-1 and TRBJ1-2; 7 bases are shared with TRBD1. The CDR3 is made up of 15 amino acids. The germline gives CDR1 MGHRA, CDR2 YSYEKL. The junction had 9 bases not matched to a gene; V was cut back by 4 bases and J by 4 bases. The CDR3 loop is CASSPGTALIYGYTF. The CDR3 DNA follows: TGCGCCAGCAGCCCTGGGACAGCCCTTATCTATGGCTACACCTTC.

On this clone: One end of the junction fails to match germline, which may point to a read error. V gene TRBV7-7 combines with J gene TRBJ2-7, with 9 bases matching TRBD1. Per the germline V gene, CDR1 is SSHAT and CDR2 is FNYEAQ (reference sequence). The CDR3 covers 14 residues. The CDR3 bases are TGTGCTAGCAGCCCGTGGGACAGGGACTACGAGCAGTACTTC. Translated: CASSPWDRDYEQYF. The variable domain in full, completed from reference TRBV7-7 and TRBJ2-7, reads GAGVSQSPRYKVTKRGQDVTLRCDPISSHATLYWYQQALGQGPEFLTYFNYEAQPDKSGLPSDRFSAERPEGSISTLTIQRTEQRDSAMYRCASSPWDRDYEQYFGPGTRLTVT.

V gene TRBV7-9 combines with J gene TRBJ2-1; 11 bases are shared with TRBD2. The V gene end was trimmed by 3 bases and the J gene end by 0 bases; junction bases not matched to a gene: 10. Germline CDR1 is SEHNR and CDR2 is FQNEAQ (reference sequence). The CDR3 runs to 19 residues. The CDR3 region is CASSLTAVAGGSSYNEQFF. The CDR3 DNA is TGTGCCAGCAGCTTGACTGCCGTAGCGGGAGGGAGCTCCTACAATGAGCAGTTCTTC.

The chain joins TRBV5-6 to TRBJ2-7; the match to TRBD1 covers 9 bases. Looked up from germline, CDR1 is SGHDT and CDR2 is YYEEEE. There are 16 residues in the CDR3. V shed 4 bases, J shed 6 bases, and the junction held 14 bases outside the gene matches. The CDR3 here is CASSHVPGTGLSEQYF. The CDR3 coding sequence is TGTGCCAGCAGCCACGTACCCGGGACAGGGTTGAGCGAGCAGTACTTC.

The V and J genes are TRBV11-2 and TRBJ1-3, with 8 bases that match TRBD1. V trimming: 1 base; J trimming: 4 bases; junction bases outside the gene matches: 15. CDR1 and CDR2 from the germline V gene are SGHAT and FQNNGV. The CDR3 covers 19 residues. The CDR3, as DNA: TGTGCCAGCAGCTTAGGACGGGGCCAGGGGGCGCGTAAAGGAAACACCATATATTTT. Its translation is CASSLGRGQGARKGNTIYF.

The chain carries TRBV2 and TRBJ1-2, with D possibly being TRBD1 (5 bases). Trimming pared 3 bases from V and 5 bases from J, leaving 7 bases between. From germline, CDR1 is SNHLY and CDR2 FYNNEI. The CDR3 covers 12 residues. This CDR3 is CASSETDYGYTF. The CDR3, as DNA: TGTGCCAGCAGTGAGACAGATTATGGCTACACCTTC.

J is TRBJ2-5 and V is TRBV27; possibly TRBD1 for D (6 bases). The CDR3 is 12 amino acids. Trimming took 10 bases from V and 5 from J, leaving 14 bases between them. Germline CDR1 MNHEY, CDR2 SMNVEV (reference sequence). Here the CDR3 reads CATTDRWETQYF. Written as DNA, the CDR3 is TGTGCCACCACAGACAGGTGGGAGACCCAGTACTTC.

This sequence joins TRBV11-2 and TRBJ1-4; no clear D gene. From germline, CDR1 is SGHAT and CDR2 FQNNGV. The CDR3 has 15 amino acids. V was trimmed by 2 bases and J by 6 bases, leaving 13 bases between them. Here the CDR3 reads CASSLHFGEDEKLFF. The CDR3 nucleotides read TGTGCCAGCAGCTTACACTTCGGGGAAGATGAAAAACTGTTTTTT.

V and J are TRBV5-4 and TRBJ2-2; no reliable D call. CDR1 and CDR2 from the germline V gene are SGHNT and YYREEE (reference sequence). The V end was cut by 4 bases, the J end by 2 bases, with 15 bases between. The CDR3 is 16 amino acids. The CDR3 DNA is TGTGCCAGCAGCCCCCCGGAAGTCAAAAACACCGGGGAGCTGTTTTTT. Translation gives CASSPPEVKNTGELFF.

The gene calls are TRBV27 and TRBJ2-2; no definite D call. V lost 3 bases, J lost 6 bases, and 8 bases lay in between. The germline CDR1 and CDR2 sequences are MNHEY and SMNVEV (reference sequence). This CDR3 contains 13 residues. The CDR3: CASSFSSPGELFF. CDR3 in DNA: TGTGCCAGCAGTTTTTCATCGCCCGGGGAGCTGTTTTTT.